Included here is one T cell receptor beta chain sequence, with context. Its antigen is still unknown. This sample was taken from a study of T cell responses to AZD1222 COVID-19 vaccine. Study results and caveats: Repertoires were sampled only after the peak T cell response. Reports indicate that nearly half of spike-specific TCRs are directed at unmutated variant regions. Spike-specific TCR repertoires showed rising breadth and depth after two AZD1222 doses. A mostly white British donor set with more females was recruited, and clonal diversity was possibly underestimated.

TCRdb keeps only in-frame clones here, not all; method: immunoSEQ multiplex PCR. Found here are about 150,000 clones, around 87% of them singletons; the top ten hold about 3%. Germline V gene sequence: CDR1 SQVTM, CDR2 ANQGSEA. CDR3 length: 15 residues. The trim removed 3 bases at V and 3 bases at J, leaving 11 bases unmatched. The chain employs TRBV29-1 and TRBJ2-7, with 7 bases aligning to TRBD1. The sample in question was peripheral blood, obtained on day 0 of AZD1222 vaccination. This clonotype was sampled from an adult in good health. CDR3 protein: CSVDGARGHGYEQYF. The DNA for the CDR3 is TGCAGCGTTGACGGCGCTAGGGGGCACGGCTACGAGCAGTACTTC.